The 11 T cell receptor beta chains given below trace back to one sample, sequenced in a study of CD8+ T cells in alopecia areata. The treatment here: oral pan-JAK inhibitor, 5-10 mg twice daily. After isolation, RNA underwent reverse transcription to generate cDNA as the sequencing template. TCRdb's table, derived via immunoSEQ multiplex PCR, lists solely in-frame clones and lacks some. The sample includes about 270,000 clones, 60% of them seen just once. The sample in question was CD4+ T cells sorted from blood, obtained at week 52, from a patient treated with tofacitinib. These receptors came from a human donor with alopecia areata.

This chain joins TRBV4-2 and TRBJ1-2, with D maybe TRBD1 (6 bases). The V gene lost 0 bases and the J gene lost 0 bases, with 17 bases spanning the gap. Germline loops: CDR1 LGHNA, CDR2 YNFKEQ. This CDR3 spans 18 amino acids. CDR3 region: CASSQDPPGQSTNYGYTF. In DNA form, the CDR3 reads TGTGCCAGCAGCCAAGATCCCCCTGGACAGTCTACTAACTATGGCTACACCTTC.

The chain uses TRBV29-1 and TRBJ2-5; 9 bases agree with TRBD2. Germline CDR1 and CDR2: SQVTM and ANQGSEA. The CDR3 extends over 13 amino acids. V lost 4 bases and J lost 2; bases outside the gene matches: 2. In nucleotides, the CDR3 is TGCAGCGTTGGGCGGGGGGGGCAAGAGACCCAGTACTTC. This codes for CSVGRGGQETQYF.

The chain uses TRBV30 and TRBJ2-1, with 10 bases identical to TRBD2. The J segment lost 6 bases and the V segment lost 0 bases, leaving 2 bases of the junction unmatched. The CDR3 covers 14 residues. Germline-derived CDR1 and CDR2 are GTSNPN and SVGIG (reference sequence). CDR3 in DNA: TGTGCCTGGAGTGTATTAGCGGGGGGCAATGAGCAGTTCTTC. Protein sequence: CAWSVLAGGNEQFF.

The chain links TRBV4-1 to TRBJ2-2; D gene unclear. Trimming took off 3 bases at V and 1 base at J, with 6 bases between the two ends. This CDR3 comprises 14 residues. Germline V gives CDR1 MGHRA, CDR2 YSYEKL. CDR3 loop: CASSHLRNTGELFF. In DNA form, the CDR3 reads TGCGCCAGCAGCCATCTCAGGAACACCGGGGAGCTGTTTTTT.

V and J are TRBV11-2 and TRBJ1-1; 8 positions match TRBD1. Trimming removed 7 bases from V and 3 bases from J; junction bases left unmatched: 7. This CDR3 region has 14 residues. CDR1 and CDR2 from the germline V gene are SGHAT and FQNNGV. CDR3 sequence: CASIGTGGDTEAFF. The CDR3 DNA is TGTGCCAGCATCGGGACAGGAGGGGACACTGAAGCTTTCTTT.

The chain joins TRBV7-6 to TRBJ2-5, with 10 bases lining up with TRBD2. CDR3 length: 16 amino acids. V trimming: 0 bases; J trimming: 1 base; junction bases outside the gene matches: 2. Germline V lookup: CDR1 SGHVS, CDR2 FNYEAQ. Written as DNA, the CDR3 is TGTGCCAGCAGCTTAGCCGCTAGCGGGGGCCAAGAGACCCAGTACTTC. Amino acid sequence: CASSLAASGGQETQYF.

This chain uses TRBV9 with TRBJ2-3; D might be TRBD2 (7 bases). CDR1 and CDR2 from the germline V gene are SGDLS and YYNGEE. CDR3 length equals 16 residues. V lost 0 bases to trimming and J lost 3 bases, with 14 bases between them. CDR3: CASSVESGGGTDTQYF. The DNA for the CDR3 is TGTGCCAGCAGCGTAGAGTCGGGGGGCGGTACAGATACGCAGTATTTT.

This clone was observed once. The CDR3 DNA is TGCGCCAGCAGCCCTGGGGTCATCCAAGCGGGCTACACCTTC. This translates into CASSPGVIQAGYTF. The V call is TRBV5-1, the J call TRBJ1-2; the D is unclear. The germline CDR1 and CDR2 sequences are SGHRS and YFSETQ. Trimming removed 4 bases from V and 8 bases from J, with 18 bases in between. This CDR3 region has 14 residues.

The rearrangement joins TRBV7-2 to TRBJ2-5; 8 bases map to TRBD2. V gave up 3 bases and J gave up 4 bases; unmatched junction bases: 4. Germline V gene data show CDR1 as SGHTA and CDR2 as FQGNSA. This CDR3 has 14 amino acids. The CDR3 nucleotides read TGTGCCAGCAGCTTTACGAGCGGGGGAGAGACCCAGTACTTC. This encodes CASSFTSGGETQYF.

This chain connects TRBV5-1 to TRBJ1-5, with D possibly TRBD1 on 6 matching bases. The ends were cut back, 4 bases at V and 6 bases at J, with 11 bases in the middle. Germline loops: CDR1 SGHRS, CDR2 YFSETQ. The CDR3 length is 13 residues. CDR3 residues: CASSDEQGQPQHF. The CDR3, as DNA: TGCGCCAGCAGCGACGAACAGGGTCAGCCCCAGCATTTT. The full variable domain, rest sourced from reference TRBV5-1 and TRBJ1-5, is KAGVTQTPRYLIKTRGQQVTLSCSPISGHRSVSWYQQTPGQGLQFLFEYFSETQRNKGNFPGRFSGRQFSNSRSEMNVSTLELGDSALYLCASSDEQGQPQHFGDGTRLSIL.

In its sample, this clone was seen once. The genes are TRBV5-1 and TRBJ2-7; TRBD2 matches at 10 bases. Trimming at V came to 0 bases and at J to 9 bases, leaving 9 bases not matched to a gene. CDR1 and CDR2 (germline): SGHRS, YFSETQ. The CDR3 spans 15 residues. The CDR3 nucleotides are TGCGCCAGCAGCTTGGACCTAGCGGGGGCCTCGAGGCAGTACTTC. Protein: CASSLDLAGASRQYF.